This T cell receptor (beta chain) was sequenced during a study of metastatic and nonmetastatic thyroid tumors. Overall study: Where malignant and benign thyroid patients were concerned, repertoires were compared across blood and tumor or nodule tissue. Study outcomes and limitations: Reported TCR beta diversity, measured in blood and tumor, was significantly higher for malignant thyroid tumors than for benign nodules.

The V end was cut by 1 base, the J end by 0 bases, with 9 bases between. This CDR3 has 15 amino acids. From germline, CDR1 is SGHKS and CDR2 YYEKEE (reference sequence). This clone was counted many times. Its antigen is as yet unknown. Methods used by the authors: Built for papillary thyroid cancer, a distant-metastasis classifier drew on CDR3 differences across clinicopathological groups. TCRdb re-clonotyped the PCR reads via MiXCR. What appears here as the V and J calls and clone size reflects TCRdb's work, not the paper's. The sample lists 40,000 or so clones, approximately 13% seen once, with 8% to 9.5% in the top ten. Every patient was untreated before thyroid surgery.

Specimen: blood. The chain has TRBV5-5 and TRBJ2-3, with D hard to call. This receptor was obtained from a female donor with papillary thyroid cancer or a benign thyroid nodule (not recorded which). Some clones in this sample may be carry-over from other donors' samples. CDR3 sequence: CASSLTQLSTDTQYF. CDR3 nucleotide sequence: TGTGCCAGCAGCTTGACCCAGCTTAGCACAGATACGCAGTATTTT.